The 24 T cell receptor beta chains below all came from one sample that was sequenced in a study of T cells after yellow fever vaccination. TCRdb ran MiXCR on the 5' RACE reads and lists one entry per CDR3 protein. This table has 300,000 or so distinct CDR3 sequences, roughly 4.3% appearing once. The source was PBMCs, collected 5 days after the yellow fever booster vaccination. These receptors all come from a man aged 18 to 29 who received the YFV17D yellow fever vaccine.

This clonotype occurred a few times. The chain combines TRBV5-1 with TRBJ2-3; D is perhaps TRBD1 (5 bases). Deletions cut 5 bases from V and 1 base from J, with 8 bases between. CDR3 length: 13 residues. The V gene's germline CDR1 is SGHRS and CDR2 YFSETQ. In nucleotides, the CDR3 is TGCGCCAGCAGGGTCAGGGGCACAGATACGCAGTATTTT. As protein: CASRVRGTDTQYF.

Note on this clonotype: A much bigger clone sits one base away, suggesting this may be a read error. The genes are TRBV12-5 and TRBJ2-5; D is unclear. Germline CDR1 is LGHNT and CDR2 is FRNRAP. The length of the CDR3 is 13 residues. CDR3 region: CASGLGLQETEYF. The CDR3 bases are TGTGCTAGTGGTTTGGGGCTACAAGAGACCGAGTACTTC.

A few counts support this clonotype. The V and J genes are TRBV6-5 and TRBJ1-6, with D hard to call. Trimming removed 5 bases at V and 7 bases at J, with 12 bases between. The CDR3 extends over 14 amino acids. Germline V gene lookup returns CDR1 MNHEY and CDR2 SVGAGI. This CDR3 is CASSLDGPNSPLHF. The CDR3 DNA follows: TGTGCCAGCAGTCTGGACGGACCGAATTCACCCCTCCACTTT.

This clonotype was found a few times. The chain recombines TRBV20-1 with TRBJ2-3; tentatively, D is TRBD2 (6 bases). CDR3 length: 11 residues. CDR1 is DFQATT, CDR2 SNEGSKA, per germline (reference sequence). The V gene lost 8 bases and the J gene lost 0 bases, with 6 bases spanning the gap. The CDR3 DNA is TGCAGTAGCGGGAGCACAGATACGCAGTATTTT. Residues: CSSGSTDTQYF.

This clonotype was recorded a few times. The chain joins TRBV11-3 to TRBJ2-3, with D possibly matching TRBD1 (5 bases). The V end lost 4 bases, the J end lost 7 bases, and 12 bases lay between the germline ends. This CDR3 has 13 amino acids. CDR1 SGHNT and CDR2 YENEEA come from the germline V gene. This CDR3 is CASSSEMGHTQYF. CDR3 nucleotides: TGTGCCAGCAGCTCCGAAATGGGGCATACGCAGTATTTT.

The chain is built from TRBV4-1 and TRBJ2-7, with TRBD1 matching 12 bases. J was trimmed by 0 bases and V by 3 bases; bases with no gene match: 9. The CDR3 totals 18 residues. The germline gives CDR1 MGHRA, CDR2 YSYEKL. The CDR3 spells CASSQPPGQGASSYEQYF. The CDR3 DNA is TGCGCCAGCAGCCAGCCCCCGGGACAGGGGGCAAGCTCCTACGAGCAGTACTTC.

The CDR3 sequence is CASSLEGRVSGNTIYF. DNA of the CDR3: TGCGCCAGCAGCTTGGAGGGTCGGGTCTCTGGAAACACCATATATTTT. The chain recombines TRBV5-1 with TRBJ1-3; D call uncertain. The germline gives CDR1 SGHRS, CDR2 YFSETQ. V gave up 0 bases and J gave up 0 bases, with 10 bases separating them. This CDR3 contains 16 residues. Full variable domain (missing parts from reference TRBV5-1 and TRBJ1-3): KAGVTQTPRYLIKTRGQQVTLSCSPISGHRSVSWYQQTPGQGLQFLFEYFSETQRNKGNFPGRFSGRQFSNSRSEMNVSTLELGDSALYLCASSLEGRVSGNTIYFGEGSWLTVV.

There are a few counts of this clonotype. This chain joins TRBV7-2 and TRBJ1-5; 7 positions agree with TRBD1. Germline CDR1 reads SGHTA; CDR2 reads FQGNSA. This CDR3 is built from 15 residues. The junction had 7 bases not matched to a gene; V was cut back by 4 bases and J by 4 bases. In DNA form, the CDR3 reads TGTGCCAGCAGCTCCAGAGGGGGCTCAAATCAGCCCCAGCATTTT. This codes for CASSSRGGSNQPQHF.

This clonotype was recorded a few times. The V gene is TRBV5-1, the J gene TRBJ2-2; 8 nucleotides agree with TRBD1. From germline, CDR1 is SGHRS and CDR2 YFSETQ. V was clipped by 5 bases and J by 3 bases; unmatched bases: 6. This CDR3 has 15 residues. CDR3 nucleotide sequence: TGCGCCAGCAGACCGACAGGGGACCACACCGGGGAGCTGTTTTTT. Encoded protein: CASRPTGDHTGELFF.

The V and J genes are TRBV5-6 and TRBJ2-5, with TRBD2 identical over 11 bases. The trim removed 0 bases at V and 1 base at J, leaving 8 bases unmatched. The germline gives CDR1 SGHDT, CDR2 YYEEEE. This CDR3 contains 18 residues. DNA of the CDR3: TGTGCCAGCAGCTTGGGGGCTAGCGGGGGGCCTTTCCAAGAGACCCAGTACTTC. It yields the protein CASSLGASGGPFQETQYF. Drawing the rest from reference TRBV5-6 and TRBJ2-5, the complete variable domain is DAGVTQSPTHLIKTRGQQVTLRCSPKSGHDTVSWYQQALGQGPQFIFQYYEEEERQRGNFPDRFSGHQFPNYSSELNVNALLLGDSALYLCASSLGASGGPFQETQYFGPGTRLLVL.

This clonotype was counted at least ten times. The genes are TRBV27 and TRBJ1-1; 7 nucleotides agree with TRBD1. Per germline, CDR1 MNHEY and CDR2 SMNVEV (reference sequence). There are 13 residues in the CDR3. The junction had 7 bases not matched to a gene; V was cut back by 7 bases and J by 5 bases. This CDR3 reads CASKPDRVTEAFF. As DNA, the CDR3 is TGTGCCAGCAAACCCGACAGGGTAACTGAAGCTTTCTTT.

This clonotype has a count of ten or more. The chain has TRBV7-2 and TRBJ2-1; 13 nucleotides agree with TRBD2. Trimming cost V 5 bases and J 5 bases; bases outside gene matches: 3. The CDR3 loop spans 15 amino acids. Germline lookup yields CDR1 SGHTA and CDR2 FQGNSA. CDR3 amino acids: CASSRTSGGDNEQFF. For the CDR3, the DNA is TGTGCCAGCAGCCGGACTAGCGGGGGAGACAATGAGCAGTTCTTC.

The chain combines TRBV6-2 or TRBV6-3 with TRBJ2-7; D is perhaps TRBD1 (7 bases). The germline V gene encodes CDR1 MNHEY and CDR2 SVGEGT. The length of the CDR3 is 15 residues. Trimming pared 2 bases from V and 7 bases from J, leaving 18 bases between. The CDR3 protein is CASSYPPARGDEQYF. The CDR3 nucleotides read TGTGCCAGCAGTTACCCACCGGCCAGGGGGGATGAGCAGTACTTC.

The rearrangement joins TRBV6-2 or TRBV6-3 to TRBJ2-7; no clear D gene. Germline CDR1 MNHEY, CDR2 SVGEGT. V dropped 9 bases and J dropped 0 bases, with 12 bases sitting between them. The CDR3 is made up of 13 amino acids. The CDR3 DNA reads TGTGCCAGTCGCGGTAGGAGCTCCTACGAGCAGTACGTC. Amino acid sequence: CASRGRSSYEQYV.

Details on this clonotype: A much bigger clone sits one base away, suggesting this may be a read error. In this CDR3 the conserved last residue, phenylalanine or tryptophan, is missing, so a read error is likely. The V gene is TRBV7-3, the J gene TRBJ2-2, with a possible D match to TRBD2 (6 bases). Trimming cost V 3 bases and J 3 bases, with 11 bases left between them. The CDR3 totals 15 residues. CDR1 is SGHTA, CDR2 FQGTGA, per germline. CDR3 DNA: TGTGCCAGCAGCTTTTACGCGGGGCACACCGGGGAGCTGTTTATT. This gives the protein CASSFYAGHTGELFI.

This clonotype appeared a few times. J is TRBJ2-7 and V is TRBV7-2, with 7 positions matching TRBD1. The CDR3 is 14 residues long. Germline CDR1 SGHTA, CDR2 FQGNSA. J gave up 5 bases and V 4 bases, and 8 bases lay outside the gene matches. CDR3 DNA: TGTGCCAGCAGCTCCCCTTCGACAGGGAACGAGCAGTACTTC. It encodes CASSSPSTGNEQYF.

This clonotype was detected many times. This chain links TRBV20-1 with TRBJ1-1; no definite D call. Trimming took off 3 bases at V and 2 bases at J, with 13 bases between the two ends. CDR1 DFQATT and CDR2 SNEGSKA come from the germline V gene (reference sequence). This CDR3 has 14 amino acids. This CDR3 reads CSASGLEGNTEAFF. The CDR3 DNA sequence: TGCAGTGCTAGTGGCCTAGAAGGAAACACTGAAGCTTTCTTT.

This chain connects TRBV3-1 to TRBJ1-1; D remains ambiguous. Germline lookup yields CDR1 LGHDT and CDR2 YNNKEL (reference sequence). V dropped 4 bases and J dropped 1 base, with 7 bases sitting between them. CDR3 size: 13 residues. The CDR3, as DNA: TGTGCCAGCAGCCGCGCCAAGAACACTGAAGCTTTCTTT. Translated: CASSRAKNTEAFF.

The chain is built from TRBV4-3 and TRBJ1-4, with a tentative D call TRBD1 (5 bases). Trimming stripped 0 bases from V and 3 bases from J, with 8 bases between. Looked up from germline, CDR1 is LGHNA and CDR2 is YSLEER. This CDR3 has 15 amino acids. CDR3 protein: CASSQDRAPNEKLFF. The DNA for the CDR3 is TGCGCCAGCAGCCAAGACAGGGCCCCTAATGAAAAACTGTTTTTT.

This clonotype was seen a handful of times. This chain links TRBV11-2 with TRBJ2-7; D possibly corresponds to TRBD2 (6 bases). CDR1 and CDR2 (germline): SGHAT, FQNNGV. This CDR3 comprises 14 residues. V lost 5 bases, J lost 7 bases, and 18 bases lay in between. CDR3 nucleotide sequence: TGTGCCAGCAGCCCCTCCCGGGGCGGGAAGGAGCAGTACTTC. Translation gives CASSPSRGGKEQYF.

This clonotype appeared a few times. CDR3: CATSRALVTLFGSYNEQFF. The CDR3 coding sequence is TGTGCCACCAGCAGAGCCCTTGTCACTTTGTTCGGTTCCTACAATGAGCAGTTCTTC. The chain joins TRBV15 to TRBJ2-1; D remains ambiguous. The V end lost 1 base, the J end lost 1 base, and 20 bases lay between the germline ends. The CDR3 has 19 residues. Germline values: CDR1 LNHNV, CDR2 YYDKDF (reference sequence).

This clonotype was seen repeatedly, ten times or more. This chain connects TRBV7-2 to TRBJ2-5; D gene uncertain. This CDR3 spans 13 amino acids. Per the germline V gene, CDR1 is SGHTA and CDR2 is FQGNSA. V shed 4 bases and J shed 4 bases, with 10 bases lying between them. This CDR3 is CASSSDIRETQYF. DNA of the CDR3: TGTGCCAGCAGCTCCGACATCCGAGAGACCCAGTACTTC.

This clonotype was found many times. V usage is TRBV5-1 and J usage is TRBJ1-2, with 7 bases fitting TRBD1. The J segment lost 8 bases and the V segment lost 4 bases, leaving 5 bases of the junction unmatched. From germline, CDR1 is SGHRS and CDR2 YFSETQ. The CDR3 has 12 residues. CDR3 nucleotide sequence: TGCGCCAGCAGCGAAGACAGGGTCGGCTACACCTTC. Translating it yields CASSEDRVGYTF.

The V gene is TRBV6-6, the J gene TRBJ1-1; maybe TRBD1 (5 bases). Germline V lookup: CDR1 MNHNY, CDR2 SVGAGI (reference sequence). This CDR3 comprises 17 residues. Deletions cut 2 bases from V and 1 base from J, with 17 bases between. CDR3 nucleotide sequence: TGTGCCAGCAGTTACGGTAGCTCGGGGAGGGGGAACACTGAAGCTTTCTTT. It translates to CASSYGSSGRGNTEAFF.